This T cell receptor (beta chain) is from a study of cytotoxic CD8 clonotypes in ibrutinib-treated CLL. General study results and limits: Public clonotypes were uncommon and contracted or stayed stable on treatment. In comparison with age-matched healthy donors, baseline clonality was higher and tracked circulating CD8+ T-cell counts.

Libraries were prepared by immunoSEQ multiplex PCR; TCRdb keeps only in-frame clonotypes and omits some of them. Altogether some 290,000 clones are present, about 80% being singletons, with the ten largest covering 6.5% to 8.5%. In the case of this clone: As yet, its antigen is unknown.

Here the sequenced sample was PBMCs, taken before ibrutinib treatment. This TCR derives from a human donor with chronic lymphocytic leukemia.

CDR3 sequence reads: CASSQGQGVGQYF. CDR3 sequence (DNA): TGCGCCAGCAGCCAGGGACAGGGGGTTGGGCAGTACTTC. The chain couples TRBV4-1 to TRBJ2-7, with 11 bases lining up with TRBD1. This CDR3 is built from 13 residues. Germline CDR1 reads MGHRA; CDR2 reads YSYEKL. The V and J ends lost 3 bases and 9 bases, in that order; junction bases with no gene match: 4.